The 28 T cell receptor beta chains given below trace back to one sample, sequenced in a study of T cells in Graves' hyperthyroidism and ophthalmopathy. Researchers took RNA transcripts and amplified the TCR beta CDR3 regions from them. Primed by the HTBI set, a first-round RT-PCR was run on the TCR CDR3. TCRdb re-called the multiplex PCR reads through MiXCR, storing one row per CDR3 protein. The sample has about 360,000 distinct CDR3 sequences, 13% seen once. The specimen sequenced was blood. All receptors derive from a man aged 25 to 45 with Graves' hyperthyroidism that later progressed to Graves' ophthalmopathy.

V gene TRBV19 combines with J gene TRBJ2-1, with a weak D call TRBD1 (6 bases). V gave up 4 bases and J gave up 12 bases, with 13 bases separating them. CDR3 length: 12 residues. The germline CDR1 and CDR2 sequences are LNHDA and SQIVND (reference sequence). The CDR3 region is CASSRSGTSQFF. The CDR3 DNA sequence: TGTGCCAGTAGTAGGTCCGGGACATCGCAGTTCTTC.

This clonotype showed up many times. V is TRBV2 and J is TRBJ1-1, with TRBD1 identical over 8 bases. CDR1 is SNHLY, CDR2 FYNNEI, per germline. The trim removed 2 bases at V and 0 bases at J, leaving 5 bases unmatched. CDR3 length equals 16 residues. Written as DNA, the CDR3 is TGTGCCAGCAGTGAACGGCAGGGGGCCGTGAACACTGAAGCTTTCTTT. It codes for CASSERQGAVNTEAFF.

This clonotype was detected ten times or more. The J gene is TRBJ1-1, the V gene TRBV24-1; D ambiguous. This CDR3 has 13 amino acids. Germline assignment: CDR1 KGHDR and CDR2 SFDVKD. Trimming stripped 6 bases from V and 0 bases from J, with 7 bases between. The CDR3 DNA sequence: TGTGCCACCAGTCAAGATTTGAACACTGAAGCTTTCTTT. It codes for CATSQDLNTEAFF.

The sample holds many counts of this clonotype. The genes are TRBV2 and TRBJ1-4, with D possibly matching TRBD1 (6 bases). Trimming stripped 6 bases from V and 4 bases from J, with 9 bases between. CDR3 length equals 13 residues. The germline V gene encodes CDR1 SNHLY and CDR2 FYNNEI. The CDR3 spells CASRDSFNEKLFF. The CDR3 coding sequence is TGTGCCAGCAGGGACAGTTTTAATGAAAAACTGTTTTTT.

Ten or more counts support this clonotype. The chain links TRBV4-1 to TRBJ2-5; 9 bases fit TRBD2. The CDR3 spans 14 residues. V gave up 1 base and J gave up 5 bases; unmatched junction bases: 2. Germline CDR1 is MGHRA and CDR2 is YSYEKL. In DNA form, the CDR3 reads TGCGCCAGCAGCCAAGCAGCGGGGGGCGAGACCCAGTACTTC. Its protein is CASSQAAGGETQYF.

The rearrangement links TRBV5-1 to TRBJ2-1, with 12 bases lining up with TRBD2. The trim removed 4 bases at V and 0 bases at J, leaving 8 bases unmatched. Germline V gives CDR1 SGHRS, CDR2 YFSETQ. The CDR3 is made up of 18 amino acids. CDR3 nucleotides: TGCGCCAGCAGCGCGACTAGCGGGGGCTCTAGCTCCTACAATGAGCAGTTCTTC. This encodes CASSATSGGSSSYNEQFF. Full variable domain (rest looked up from reference TRBV5-1 and TRBJ2-1): KAGVTQTPRYLIKTRGQQVTLSCSPISGHRSVSWYQQTPGQGLQFLFEYFSETQRNKGNFPGRFSGRQFSNSRSEMNVSTLELGDSALYLCASSATSGGSSSYNEQFFGPGTRLTVL.

About this clonotype itself: It may be a read error: a sequence one base away is much more abundant. The gene calls are TRBV20-1 and TRBJ1-5; D remains unclear. This CDR3 is built from 14 residues. V lost 6 bases and J lost 4, with 16 bases in between. CDR1 is DFQATT and CDR2 is SNEGSKA in the germline V gene (reference sequence). DNA for the CDR3: TGCAGTGCCCATCGTGGTAGGGTGAATCAGCCCCAGCATTTT. Encoded protein: CSAHRGRVNQPQHF.

The CDR3 reads CASSLGGRDGELFF. CDR3 nucleotides: TGTGCCAGCAGTTTGGGGGGGCGGGACGGGGAGCTGTTTTTT. The rearrangement joins TRBV12-3 or TRBV12-4 to TRBJ2-2, with D maybe TRBD2 (7 bases). The CDR3 spans 14 residues. The V and J ends lost 3 bases and 7 bases respectively, with 12 bases between them.

In this sample, this clonotype turned up a few times. The chain joins TRBV5-1 to TRBJ2-2; weak D call: TRBD1 (6 bases). This CDR3 spans 16 amino acids. The V end was cut by 4 bases, the J end by 1 base, with 14 bases between. Germline V CDR1 and CDR2: SGHRS, YFSETQ. The chain's CDR3 is CASSTGTSWNTGELFF. The CDR3 DNA is TGCGCCAGCAGCACCGGGACATCTTGGAACACCGGGGAGCTGTTTTTT.

This clonotype was detected many times. This rearrangement joins TRBV11-2 to TRBJ2-3; D is unclear. The CDR3 runs 14 residues. CDR1 is SGHAT, CDR2 FQNNGV, per germline. V lost 2 bases to trimming and J lost 2 bases, with 8 bases between them. CDR3 nucleotides: TGTGCCAGCAGCTTAACGACGGACACAGATACGCAGTATTTT. Translating it yields CASSLTTDTDTQYF. Drawing the rest from reference TRBV11-2 and TRBJ2-3, the complete variable domain is EAGVAQSPRYKIIEKRQSVAFWCNPISGHATLYWYQQILGQGPKLLIQFQNNGVVDDSQLPKDRFSAERLKGVDSTLKIQPAKLEDSAVYLCASSLTTDTDTQYFGPGTRLTVL.

The sample holds many counts of this clonotype. The chain has TRBV2 and TRBJ2-1; D unresolved. The CDR3 covers 12 residues. V was cut by 3 bases and J by 5 bases, with 5 bases left in between. Per the germline V gene, CDR1 is SNHLY and CDR2 is FYNNEI. CDR3 loop: CASSDQNNEQFF. The CDR3 DNA is TGTGCCAGCAGTGACCAGAACAATGAGCAGTTCTTC.

This clonotype was counted only a few times. The rearrangement uses TRBV27 and TRBJ2-2; TRBD2 agrees at 9 bases. The CDR3 runs 15 residues. Looked up from germline, CDR1 is MNHEY and CDR2 is SMNVEV (reference sequence). The V and J ends lost 5 bases and 6 bases, in that order; junction bases with no gene match: 7. CDR3: CASSPSGVGAGELFF. DNA for the CDR3: TGTGCCAGCAGTCCTAGCGGGGTAGGGGCCGGGGAGCTGTTTTTT.

Many counts were recorded for this clonotype. CDR3 sequence (DNA): TGTGCCAGCAGTGAAGGAGGGACAGGGTGGATCAGGCTGAACACCGGGGAGCTGTTTTTT. This encodes CASSEGGTGWIRLNTGELFF. The gene calls are TRBV25-1 and TRBJ2-2, with TRBD1 matching 9 bases. Looked up from germline, CDR1 is MGHDK and CDR2 is SYGVNS. J lost 1 base, V lost 2 bases, and 14 bases had no gene match. The CDR3 has 20 amino acids. Using reference TRBV25-1 and TRBJ2-2 for the parts outside the CDR3, the full variable domain is EADIYQTPRYLVIGTGKKITLECSQTMGHDKMYWYQQDPGMELHLIHYSYGVNSTEKGDLSSESTVSRIRTEHFPLTLESARPSHTSQYLCASSEGGTGWIRLNTGELFFGEGSRLTVL.

The chain joins TRBV24-1 to TRBJ1-6; D is ambiguous. The CDR3 has 13 residues. Germline values: CDR1 KGHDR, CDR2 SFDVKD. Trimming removed 4 bases at V and 7 bases at J, with 7 bases between. The CDR3, as DNA: TGTGCCACCAGTGACCGCGCAAATTCACCCCTCCACTTT. It codes for CATSDRANSPLHF.

The rearrangement links TRBV28 to TRBJ1-6, with 9 bases lining up with TRBD1. There are 16 residues in the CDR3. Germline assignment: CDR1 MDHEN and CDR2 SYDVKM. With V trimmed by 6 bases and J by 5 bases, 8 bases remained unmatched. The CDR3 bases are TGTGCCAGCAGATCTCCTACAGGGGGCGATAATTCACCCCTCCACTTT. Translated, it gives CASRSPTGGDNSPLHF.

The table lists this clonotype with many counts. The chain links TRBV18 to TRBJ2-1; D might be TRBD1 or TRBD2, each matching 7 bases. Germline values: CDR1 KGHSH, CDR2 LQKENI. CDR3 length: 16 amino acids. Trimming removed 2 bases from V and 4 bases from J, with 15 bases in between. CDR3 sequence: CASSPWEGQKYNEQFF. The DNA for the CDR3 is TGTGCCAGCTCACCATGGGAGGGACAGAAGTACAATGAGCAGTTCTTC.

This clonotype was counted only a few times. J is TRBJ1-2 and V is TRBV13, with D possibly being TRBD1 (5 bases). V dropped 1 base and J dropped 7 bases, with 13 bases sitting between them. This CDR3 is built from 14 residues. Germline CDR1 is PRHDT and CDR2 is FYEKMQ (reference sequence). CDR3: CASSLEAGPVGYTF. The CDR3 DNA reads as TGTGCCAGCAGCTTAGAAGCGGGGCCGGTTGGCTACACCTTC.

This clonotype showed up many times. This chain connects TRBV28 to TRBJ1-1; 10 bases are shared with TRBD1. The ends lost 3 bases at V and 8 bases at J; junction bases unmatched: 9. The CDR3 runs to 15 residues. From germline, CDR1 is MDHEN and CDR2 SYDVKM. CDR3 loop: CASSFRRTGGSEAFF. DNA for the CDR3: TGTGCCAGCAGTTTTAGGCGGACAGGGGGATCAGAAGCTTTCTTT.

In its sample, this clonotype was seen a few times. This chain connects TRBV24-1 to TRBJ2-5; D tentatively fits TRBD1 or TRBD2 (6 bases each). V was pared by 1 base and J by 5 bases, with 10 bases between. Germline values: CDR1 KGHDR, CDR2 SFDVKD. This CDR3 is 14 amino acids long. Written as DNA, the CDR3 is TGTGCCACCAGTGATTTTCGAGGGGGGGAGACCCAGTACTTC. Amino acids: CATSDFRGGETQYF.

This clonotype was seen ten or more times. This chain uses TRBV28 with TRBJ2-3; D may be TRBD1 (5 bases). Deletions cut 7 bases from V and 2 bases from J, with 13 bases between. CDR3 length: 14 amino acids. Germline CDR1 reads MDHEN; CDR2 reads SYDVKM. This CDR3 is CASTIDRDTDTQYF. In DNA, the CDR3 is TGTGCCAGCACCATCGACAGAGACACAGATACGCAGTATTTT.

At least ten counts were recorded for this clonotype. The chain has TRBV7-9 and TRBJ1-2; D is uncertain. V was cut by 10 bases and J by 3 bases, with 15 bases left in between. CDR3 size: 13 residues. CDR1 is SEHNR, CDR2 FQNEAQ, per germline (reference sequence). The CDR3 coding sequence is TGTGCCACGTCGGACCCAGCGTACTATGGCTACACCTTC. As protein: CATSDPAYYGYTF.

This clonotype came up many times. The V call is TRBV30, the J call TRBJ2-1, with TRBD2 matching over 10 bases. CDR1 and CDR2 from the germline V gene are GTSNPN and SVGIG (reference sequence). This CDR3 contains 13 residues. The V segment lost 3 bases and the J segment 9 bases; nucleotides outside the gene matches: 5. The CDR3 is CAWRSGGAGEQFF. In DNA, the CDR3 is TGTGCCTGGAGGAGCGGGGGGGCTGGTGAGCAGTTCTTC.

This clonotype occurred many times. The CDR3 sequence: CASSLGVAGAFYNEQFF. CDR3 DNA: TGCGCCAGCAGCTTGGGAGTAGCGGGGGCCTTCTACAATGAGCAGTTCTTC. The rearrangement uses TRBV5-1 and TRBJ2-1; 9 bases match TRBD2. CDR1 and CDR2 (germline): SGHRS, YFSETQ. This CDR3 contains 17 residues. V lost 0 bases, J lost 3 bases, and 7 bases stayed unmatched. Looking up the rest from reference TRBV5-1 and TRBJ2-1 gives the full variable domain: KAGVTQTPRYLIKTRGQQVTLSCSPISGHRSVSWYQQTPGQGLQFLFEYFSETQRNKGNFPGRFSGRQFSNSRSEMNVSTLELGDSALYLCASSLGVAGAFYNEQFFGPGTRLTVL.

The rearrangement joins TRBV13 to TRBJ1-2; 7 nucleotides line up with TRBD1. Germline CDR1 is PRHDT and CDR2 is FYEKMQ (reference sequence). This CDR3 is 15 amino acids long. V lost 6 bases to trimming and J lost 4 bases; unmatched junction nucleotides: 11. CDR3 sequence: CASRPWGQKFYGYTF. The CDR3, as DNA: TGTGCCAGCAGACCCTGGGGACAGAAATTCTATGGCTACACCTTC.

This clonotype was counted many times. The chain combines TRBV11-2 with TRBJ1-5; no clear D. The CDR3 runs 16 residues. Deletions cut 5 bases from V and 4 bases from J, with 18 bases between. Germline CDR1 reads SGHAT; CDR2 reads FQNNGV. DNA for the CDR3: TGTGCCAGCAGCCCCCTGCGTGGCGGAAAGAATCAGCCCCAGCATTTT. Protein product: CASSPLRGGKNQPQHF.

This clonotype was detected a few times. The rearrangement uses TRBV20-1 and TRBJ2-6; 7 positions agree with TRBD1. The junction had 7 bases not matched to a gene; V was cut back by 5 bases and J by 3 bases. This CDR3 contains 15 residues. Germline V gene data show CDR1 as DFQATT and CDR2 as SNEGSKA (reference sequence). The DNA of the CDR3 is TGCAGTGCTTATAGAGGGGGCTTTGGGGCCAACGTCCTGACTTTC. It is translated as CSAYRGGFGANVLTF.

On this clonotype: This could be a read error, since a much larger clone is one nucleotide away. The CDR3 DNA is TGCCGTGCTCTTAGCGGGGGGGCGTACAATGAGCAGTTCTTC. Residues: CRALSGGAYNEQFF. J is TRBJ2-1 and V is TRBV20-1; 11 bases are shared with TRBD2. This CDR3 region has 14 residues. Germline loops: CDR1 DFQATT, CDR2 SNEGSKA (reference sequence).

In its sample, this clonotype was seen many times. The chain uses TRBV2 and TRBJ1-6, with TRBD1 identical over 8 bases. The CDR3 consists of 16 residues. Germline loops: CDR1 SNHLY, CDR2 FYNNEI. With V trimmed by 6 bases and J by 6 bases, 10 bases remained unmatched. The CDR3 protein is CASRPGGSTINSPLHF. The CDR3 DNA follows: TGTGCCAGCAGGCCAGGGGGCTCGACGATTAATTCACCCCTCCACTTT. Drawing the rest from reference TRBV2 and TRBJ1-6, the complete variable domain is EPEVTQTPSHQVTQMGQEVILRCVPISNHLYFYWYRQILGQKVEFLVSFYNNEISEKSEIFDDQFSVERPDGSNFTLKIRSTKLEDSAMYFCASRPGGSTINSPLHFGNGTRLTVT.